This note documents a single T cell receptor (beta chain) sequence. No antigen is known for it. MiXCR, applied by TCRdb to the 5' RACE reads, yields one record per CDR3 protein. The repertoire holds some 200,000 distinct CDR3 sequences, with 7.5% as singletons. This specimen belongs to a study of identical twins. Study results and caveats: Diverse VJ usage suggested most zero-insertion clonotypes were not invariant T cells. In beta out-of-frame sequences, the excess sharing between twins was weaker. Cross-sectional statistics underpinned the conclusions; the same donors were not followed. With abundant cord blood beta clonotypes, insertions were fewer; memory repertoires showed no such pattern.

CDR3 size: 14 residues. Trimming took off 0 bases at V and 5 bases at J, with 10 bases between the two ends. The V gene's germline CDR1 is LNHNV and CDR2 YYDKDF (reference sequence). The same data also contributed to another study, on yellow fever vaccine responses in identical twins.

V gene TRBV15 combines with J gene TRBJ2-5; D uncertain. The sample taken for sequencing was memory (CD45RO+) T cells sorted from blood. This TCR came from a young woman in good health. The CDR3 nucleotides are TGTGCCACCAGCAGAGAAAGAGGCGGCGAGACCCAGTACTTC. Amino acid sequence: CATSRERGGETQYF.